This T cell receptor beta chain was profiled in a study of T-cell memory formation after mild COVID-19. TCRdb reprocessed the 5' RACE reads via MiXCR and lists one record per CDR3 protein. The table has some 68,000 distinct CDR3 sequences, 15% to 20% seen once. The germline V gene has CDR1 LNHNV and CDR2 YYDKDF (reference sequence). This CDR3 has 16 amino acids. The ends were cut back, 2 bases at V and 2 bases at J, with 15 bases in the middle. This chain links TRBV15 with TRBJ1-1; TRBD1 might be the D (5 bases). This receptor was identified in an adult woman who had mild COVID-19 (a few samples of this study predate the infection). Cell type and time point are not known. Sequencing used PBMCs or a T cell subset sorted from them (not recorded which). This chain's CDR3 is CATSRTFGGKNTEAFF. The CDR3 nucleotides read TGTGCCACCAGCAGAACTTTCGGGGGGAAAAACACTGAAGCTTTCTTT.